A selection of T cell receptor beta chains follows, all from one sample in a study of identical twins. TCRdb processed the 5' RACE reads anew with MiXCR; each CDR3 protein has one entry. The data show 450,000 or so distinct CDR3 sequences, approximately 15% seen once. This same sample was also taken into another study, of yellow fever vaccine responses in identical twins.

Source material: CD4+ T cells sorted from blood. These receptors came from a woman between 18 and 30 years old in good health. Both conserved end residues are part of each CDR3. The D gene is left open where the match is weak. Size values are once, few and many counts, or a class for expanded clones, and some rows have none.

V	J	size	D	CDR3	DNA
TRBV29-1	TRBJ2-1	NA	TRBD1	CSGGQGAGEQFF	TGCAGCGGGGGACAGGGGGCAGGAGAGCAGTTCTTC
TRBV4-2	TRBJ2-7	few	NA	CASSPALPPYEQYF	TGTGCCAGCAGCCCGGCCTTACCGCCCTACGAGCAGTACTTC
TRBV3-1	TRBJ2-1	few	NA	CASRDTHEQFF	TGTGCCAGCAGGGACACACATGAGCAGTTCTTC
TRBV10-1	TRBJ2-7	NA	NA	CASSESIPGDYEQYF	TGCGCCAGCAGTGAGTCGATTCCAGGGGACTACGAGCAGTACTTC
TRBV20-1	TRBJ1-2	few	NA	CSAVMLAGYGYTF	TGCAGTGCTGTAATGTTAGCGGGCTATGGCTACACCTTC
TRBV3-1	TRBJ1-6	once	NA	CASSQVEGDSPLHF	TGTGCCAGCAGCCAAGTCGAGGGGGATTCACCCCTCCACTTT
TRBV7-6	TRBJ2-7	few	NA	CASSLGSTYEQYF	TGTGCCAGCAGCTTAGGCAGTACCTACGAGCAGTACTTC
TRBV20-1	TRBJ1-3	NA	TRBD1	CSAPVTGGSGNTIYF	TGCAGTGCACCTGTGACAGGGGGCTCTGGAAACACCATATATTTT
TRBV5-1	TRBJ1-1	NA	NA	CASSLGAGANTEAFF	TGCGCCAGCAGCTTGGGGGCAGGGGCCAACACTGAAGCTTTCTTT
TRBV28	TRBJ1-2	NA	TRBD1	CASHRDRLNYGYTF	TGTGCCAGTCACCGGGACAGGCTTAACTATGGCTACACCTTC
TRBV12-3/TRBV12-4	TRBJ2-3	few	TRBD1	CASSWQGGTDTQYF	TGTGCCAGCAGTTGGCAGGGGGGCACAGATACGCAGTATTTT
TRBV9	TRBJ2-1	NA	TRBD2	CASSAYSGGAIISYNEQFF	TGTGCCAGCAGCGCTTATAGCGGGGGGGCCATAATTTCCTACAATGAGCAGTTCTTC
TRBV9	TRBJ1-6	many	NA	CASSVYRNSPLHF	TGTGCCAGCAGCGTATACCGGAATTCACCCCTCCACTTT
TRBV18	TRBJ2-7	NA	TRBD1	CASSFGQGATYEQYF	TGTGCCAGCTCATTTGGACAGGGGGCGACCTACGAGCAGTACTTC
TRBV9	TRBJ2-5	few	TRBD1	CASSGDRAETQYF	TGTGCCAGCAGCGGGGACAGGGCAGAGACCCAGTACTTC
TRBV19	TRBJ2-2	NA	NA	CASRGRHTGELFF	TGTGCCAGTCGGGGACGGCACACCGGGGAGCTGTTTTTT
TRBV20-1	TRBJ2-3	NA	NA	CSARDSTKQGGSTDTQYF	TGCAGTGCTAGAGACTCGACTAAACAGGGTGGAAGCACAGATACGCAGTATTTT
TRBV10-3	TRBJ2-7	NA	TRBD2	CAISEAGLAGASYF	TGTGCCATCAGTGAGGCGGGACTAGCGGGAGCGTCGTACTTC
TRBV9	TRBJ2-3	NA	NA	CASSGTFWPADTQYF	TGTGCCAGCAGCGGGACTTTCTGGCCGGCAGATACGCAGTATTTT
TRBV2	TRBJ2-5	few	TRBD2	CASIGGAGAGQETQYF	TGTGCCAGCATAGGGGGAGCGGGAGCAGGTCAAGAGACCCAGTACTTC
TRBV11-2	TRBJ2-1	NA	NA	CASSLVRGYEQFF	TGTGCCAGCAGCTTAGTAAGAGGGTATGAGCAGTTCTTC
TRBV15	TRBJ2-7	few	TRBD1	CATSRDTTGEQYF	TGTGCCACCAGCAGAGATACGACAGGGGAGCAGTACTTC
TRBV10-3	TRBJ2-1	NA	TRBD2	CAISGLADNEQFF	TGTGCCATCAGTGGACTAGCGGACAATGAGCAGTTCTTC
TRBV18	TRBJ1-6	few	NA	CASSPVAAGENSPLHF	TGTGCCAGCTCACCAGTAGCGGCGGGGGAAAATTCACCCCTCCACTTT
TRBV11-2	TRBJ2-1	few	NA	CASSLLVPALFWVEQFF	TGTGCCAGCAGCTTATTGGTCCCAGCCCTGTTTTGGGTTGAGCAGTTCTTC
TRBV24-1	TRBJ2-5	few	NA	CATSAPELAETQYF	TGTGCCACCAGTGCCCCCGAGTTAGCAGAGACCCAGTACTTC
TRBV7-9	TRBJ2-7	NA	NA	CASSLGQAGEQYF	TGTGCCAGCAGCTTAGGGCAGGCTGGCGAGCAGTACTTC
TRBV20-1	TRBJ2-1	NA	TRBD2	CSAPSGRTYNEQFF	TGCAGTGCCCCTAGCGGGAGGACCTACAATGAGCAGTTCTTC
TRBV7-6	TRBJ2-6	NA	NA	CASSLGTLSGANVLTF	TGTGCCAGCAGCTTGGGGACTCTCTCTGGGGCCAACGTCCTGACTTTC
TRBV11-2	TRBJ2-3	NA	NA	CASSVTRSNTDTQYF	TGTGCCAGCAGCGTAACTAGATCGAACACAGATACGCAGTATTTT
TRBV12-3/TRBV12-4	TRBJ1-5	few	NA	CASRYRANQPQHF	TGTGCCAGCAGATACAGGGCCAATCAGCCCCAGCATTTT
TRBV7-2	TRBJ2-2	NA	TRBD2	CVSSLRGGSTGELFF	TGTGTCAGCAGCTTACGAGGCGGGAGCACCGGGGAGCTGTTTTTT
TRBV12-3/TRBV12-4	TRBJ1-2	few	NA	CASSLPGTPYGYTF	TGTGCCAGCAGTTTACCCGGGACCCCCTATGGCTACACCTTC
TRBV5-5	TRBJ2-5	many	TRBD2	CASSLARTGGETQYF	TGTGCCAGCAGCTTGGCCAGGACGGGAGGAGAGACCCAGTACTTC
TRBV18	TRBJ1-1	NA	NA	CASSPPTGMNTEAFF	TGTGCCAGCTCACCACCGACGGGTATGAACACTGAAGCTTTCTTT